This T cell receptor beta chain was sequenced in a study of cytomegalovirus exposure and HLA in healthy donors. General study points: Across all donors, roughly uniform sequencing depth was an assumption of the presence/absence analyses. Cytomegalovirus association was assigned to about 180 TCR beta chains.

The PCR was carried out with 60 Vbeta primers and 13 Jbeta primers. As originally analysed: The authors later counted about 80 million unique TCR beta chains, approximately 12 million of them shared. The protocol was immunoSEQ multiplex PCR, while the TCRdb copy is restricted to in-frame clones and leaves out a portion. From that table come the V and J calls and clone size; the DNA was used to work out D and trimming. The profile shows around 150,000 clones, 78% of them singletons. The length of the CDR3 is 16 residues. Germline V gives CDR1 SGHVS, CDR2 FNYEAQ. V dropped 1 base and J dropped 4 bases, with 17 bases sitting between them. As concerns this clone: The antigen is unknown.

Sequencing used PBMCs. This TCR derives from a woman between 40 and 55 years old in good health and CMV-seronegative. The rearrangement joins TRBV7-6 to TRBJ2-7; possible D gene TRBD2, 5 bases. DNA for the CDR3: TGTGCCAGCAGCTTAGGTACCCGAGGGATGGATTACGAGCAGTACTTC. It specifies CASSLGTRGMDYEQYF.